This TCR beta chain comes out of a study of blood T cell repertoires in COVID-19. Study summary: The origin of the acute and convalescent COVID-19 samples was the United States, Italy and Spain. In each case, the material was cDNA or gDNA derived from T cells, B-cell-depleted T cells, or PBMCs.

The CDR3 runs 14 residues. Germline V lookup: CDR1 SGHNT, CDR2 YENEEA. Trimming removed 4 bases at V and 3 bases at J, with 7 bases between. Using immunoSEQ multiplex PCR, the repertoire was profiled, and TCRdb retains in-frame clones only, with some absent. The table lists about 84,000 clones, approximately 80% of them singletons, with about 16% in the top ten. This TCR came from an elderly woman with acute or convalescent COVID-19. Sequencing input: peripheral blood. The chain carries TRBV11-3 and TRBJ1-6; tentative D call: TRBD1 (6 bases). CDR3 in DNA: TGTGCCAGCAGCTCGGACAGCTATAATTCACCCCTCCACTTT. It is translated as CASSSDSYNSPLHF.